One sample yielded the 17 T cell receptor beta chains listed below, sequenced in a study of blood T cell repertoires in COVID-19. This table comes from immunoSEQ multiplex PCR, and its TCRdb copy is limited to in-frame clones, with some not included. The data contain approximately 150,000 clones, 75% to 85% of them singletons. The sample was peripheral blood. These receptor sequences come from a woman between 50 and 59 years old in a cohort sampled during active or convalescent COVID-19.

The genes are TRBV18 and TRBJ2-4; D uncertain. The V end lost 2 bases, the J end lost 0 bases, and 5 bases lay between the germline ends. CDR1 is KGHSH and CDR2 is LQKENI in the germline V gene. This CDR3 is 14 amino acids long. The CDR3 coding sequence is TGTGCCAGCTCACCAGATAGAGCCAAAAACATTCAGTACTTC. Protein: CASSPDRAKNIQYF.

The rearrangement joins TRBV6-5 to TRBJ1-3, with D perhaps matching TRBD1 (5 bases). This CDR3 has 13 residues. V was cut by 5 bases and J by 4 bases, with 9 bases left in between. Germline V gene data show CDR1 as MNHEY and CDR2 as SVGAGI. As DNA, the CDR3 is TGTGCCAGCAGTCGACAGAGGGGAAACACCATATATTTT. Residues: CASSRQRGNTIYF.

The chain recombines TRBV12-3 or TRBV12-4 with TRBJ1-1; 9 positions match TRBD1. J was trimmed by 3 bases and V by 6 bases; bases with no gene match: 2. This CDR3 has 13 amino acids. The CDR3 coding sequence is TGTGCCAGCAGGCGGACAGGGGACACTGAAGCTTTCTTT. Its translation is CASRRTGDTEAFF.

The chain employs TRBV6-2 or TRBV6-3 and TRBJ1-5; 11 bases agree with TRBD1. The CDR3 runs 20 residues. Germline CDR1 reads MNHEY; CDR2 reads SVGEGT. Unmatched junction bases numbered 12, after V lost 0 bases and J lost 2 bases. The CDR3 sequence is CASSYSWGQGEAFGNQPQHF. The CDR3 bases are TGTGCCAGCAGTTACTCGTGGGGACAGGGGGAGGCTTTCGGCAATCAGCCCCAGCATTTT.

The chain has TRBV29-1 and TRBJ2-7; 14 positions match TRBD2. Germline loops: CDR1 SQVTM, CDR2 ANQGSEA. The ends lost 4 bases at V and 5 bases at J; junction bases unmatched: 1. The CDR3 length is 13 residues. The CDR3 DNA reads as TGCAGCGTTGGGGGACTAGCGGGGGACGAGCAGTACTTC. As protein: CSVGGLAGDEQYF.

The rearrangement uses TRBV19 and TRBJ2-6, with 7 bases matching TRBD1. This CDR3 contains 14 residues. The V gene end was trimmed by 10 bases and the J gene end by 1 base; junction bases not matched to a gene: 4. CDR1 is LNHDA and CDR2 is SQIVND in the germline V gene (reference sequence). DNA for the CDR3: TGTGCCACCAACAGGGGATCTGGGGCCAACGTCCTGACTTTC. Residues: CATNRGSGANVLTF.

DNA for the CDR3: TGCGCCAGCAGCCCAGACAGGGGGCAGGACTATGGCTACACCTTC. Its translation is CASSPDRGQDYGYTF. The rearrangement joins TRBV5-1 to TRBJ1-2, with 10 bases fitting TRBD1. The CDR3 loop spans 15 amino acids. V lost 4 bases, J lost 3 bases, and 6 bases stayed unmatched. Germline V CDR1 and CDR2: SGHRS, YFSETQ.

The chain employs TRBV5-1 and TRBJ1-4; 9 bases are shared with TRBD1. After removal of 4 bases from V and 8 bases from J, the junction contained 6 bases not matched to a gene. Germline CDR1 reads SGHRS; CDR2 reads YFSETQ. The CDR3 is 14 amino acids. The CDR3, as DNA: TGCGCCAGCAGCCCCGGGACAGGGAACGAAAAACTGTTTTTT. Amino acids: CASSPGTGNEKLFF.

This clone was counted between two and nine times. This sequence joins TRBV18 and TRBJ1-2, with 7 bases matching TRBD1. V was pared by 3 bases and J by 9 bases, with 13 bases of the junction left unmatched. CDR3 length equals 15 residues. Germline-derived CDR1 and CDR2 are KGHSH and LQKENI. The CDR3 DNA follows: TGTGCCAGCTCACCCGGCGATCGACAGGGTTCGAGCTACACCTTC. Protein sequence: CASSPGDRQGSSYTF.

The V gene is TRBV5-1, the J gene TRBJ2-6, with a weak D call TRBD1 (6 bases). V was trimmed by 4 bases and J by 1 base, leaving 9 bases between them. CDR3 length equals 15 residues. CDR1 and CDR2 from the germline V gene are SGHRS and YFSETQ. The CDR3 loop reads CASSPGVSGANVLTF. The CDR3 coding sequence is TGCGCCAGCAGCCCAGGGGTATCTGGGGCCAACGTCCTGACTTTC. Looking up the rest from reference TRBV5-1 and TRBJ2-6 gives the full variable domain: KAGVTQTPRYLIKTRGQQVTLSCSPISGHRSVSWYQQTPGQGLQFLFEYFSETQRNKGNFPGRFSGRQFSNSRSEMNVSTLELGDSALYLCASSPGVSGANVLTFGAGSRLTVL.

The table lists this clone with a few counts. This rearrangement joins TRBV30 to TRBJ1-5; 8 bases align to TRBD1. Per germline, CDR1 GTSNPN and CDR2 SVGIG (reference sequence). The J segment lost 7 bases and the V segment lost 2 bases, leaving 4 bases of the junction unmatched. The CDR3 length is 13 residues. CDR3 bases: TGTGCCTGGAGTAAGGACAGGGACCAGCCCCAGCATTTT. Amino acid sequence: CAWSKDRDQPQHF.

The V call is TRBV19, the J call TRBJ1-2; D ambiguous. CDR1 and CDR2 (germline): LNHDA, SQIVND (reference sequence). CDR3 size: 14 residues. The V gene lost 3 bases and the J gene lost 6 bases, with 14 bases spanning the gap. This CDR3 reads CASSIRGGSDGYTF. The CDR3 region has the DNA TGTGCCAGTAGTATCCGGGGAGGGTCTGATGGCTACACCTTC.

This chain joins TRBV2 and TRBJ2-3, with TRBD2 matching 11 bases. With V trimmed by 5 bases and J by 5 bases, 6 bases remained unmatched. The germline gives CDR1 SNHLY, CDR2 FYNNEI. The CDR3 contains 15 residues. The CDR3 DNA follows: TGTGCCAGCAGTCCCGGGACTAGCGGAGGAGATACGCAGTATTTT. Its protein is CASSPGTSGGDTQYF.

This clone has only a few counts. This chain joins TRBV2 and TRBJ1-2; TRBD1 agrees at 8 bases. The ends lost 6 bases at V and 5 bases at J; junction bases unmatched: 2. CDR1 SNHLY and CDR2 FYNNEI come from the germline V gene. CDR3 size: 12 residues. CDR3 nucleotide sequence: TGTGCCAGCAGGACAGGGGTTTATGGCTACACCTTC. Its translation is CASRTGVYGYTF.

The chain is built from TRBV23-1 and TRBJ2-5; 8 positions agree with TRBD1. TRBV23-1 is assigned to the ORF class and has an uncertain function. The CDR3 consists of 17 residues. V was pared by 4 bases and J by 5 bases, with 15 bases of the junction left unmatched. For the CDR3, the DNA is TGCGCCAGCAGTCCAGACAGGGGCCGAGTGGGTTCGGAGACCCAGTACTTC. This gives the protein CASSPDRGRVGSETQYF.

The J gene is TRBJ1-2, the V gene TRBV5-4; D call uncertain. This CDR3 comprises 15 residues. Trimming stripped 2 bases from V and 4 bases from J, with 15 bases between. Germline V lookup: CDR1 SGHNT, CDR2 YYREEE (reference sequence). The CDR3 DNA is TGTGCCAGCAGCTTATATGAGCGCCAGACCTATGGCTACACCTTC. It codes for CASSLYERQTYGYTF.

V and J are TRBV11-3 and TRBJ2-3; the match to TRBD2 covers 8 bases. Germline V CDR1 and CDR2: SGHNT, YENEEA. CDR3 length equals 15 residues. V was clipped by 5 bases and J by 0 bases; unmatched bases: 4. This chain's CDR3 is CASSRGLASTDTQYF. DNA for the CDR3: TGTGCCAGCAGCCGTGGACTAGCCAGCACAGATACGCAGTATTTT.